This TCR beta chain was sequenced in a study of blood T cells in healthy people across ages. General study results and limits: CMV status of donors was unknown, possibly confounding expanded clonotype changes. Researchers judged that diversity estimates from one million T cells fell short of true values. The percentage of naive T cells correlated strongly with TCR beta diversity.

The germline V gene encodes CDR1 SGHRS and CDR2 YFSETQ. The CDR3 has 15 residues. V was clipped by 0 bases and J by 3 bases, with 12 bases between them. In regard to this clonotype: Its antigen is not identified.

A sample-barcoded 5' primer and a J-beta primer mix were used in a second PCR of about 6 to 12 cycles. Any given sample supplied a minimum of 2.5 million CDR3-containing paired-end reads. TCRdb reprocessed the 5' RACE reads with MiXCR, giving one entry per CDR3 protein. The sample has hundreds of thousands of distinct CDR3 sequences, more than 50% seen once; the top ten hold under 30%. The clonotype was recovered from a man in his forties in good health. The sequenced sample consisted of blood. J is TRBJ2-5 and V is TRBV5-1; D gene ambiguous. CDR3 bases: TGCGCCAGCAGCTTGGTGCCAAGCCCTGAAGAGACCCAGTACTTC. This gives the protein CASSLVPSPEETQYF.